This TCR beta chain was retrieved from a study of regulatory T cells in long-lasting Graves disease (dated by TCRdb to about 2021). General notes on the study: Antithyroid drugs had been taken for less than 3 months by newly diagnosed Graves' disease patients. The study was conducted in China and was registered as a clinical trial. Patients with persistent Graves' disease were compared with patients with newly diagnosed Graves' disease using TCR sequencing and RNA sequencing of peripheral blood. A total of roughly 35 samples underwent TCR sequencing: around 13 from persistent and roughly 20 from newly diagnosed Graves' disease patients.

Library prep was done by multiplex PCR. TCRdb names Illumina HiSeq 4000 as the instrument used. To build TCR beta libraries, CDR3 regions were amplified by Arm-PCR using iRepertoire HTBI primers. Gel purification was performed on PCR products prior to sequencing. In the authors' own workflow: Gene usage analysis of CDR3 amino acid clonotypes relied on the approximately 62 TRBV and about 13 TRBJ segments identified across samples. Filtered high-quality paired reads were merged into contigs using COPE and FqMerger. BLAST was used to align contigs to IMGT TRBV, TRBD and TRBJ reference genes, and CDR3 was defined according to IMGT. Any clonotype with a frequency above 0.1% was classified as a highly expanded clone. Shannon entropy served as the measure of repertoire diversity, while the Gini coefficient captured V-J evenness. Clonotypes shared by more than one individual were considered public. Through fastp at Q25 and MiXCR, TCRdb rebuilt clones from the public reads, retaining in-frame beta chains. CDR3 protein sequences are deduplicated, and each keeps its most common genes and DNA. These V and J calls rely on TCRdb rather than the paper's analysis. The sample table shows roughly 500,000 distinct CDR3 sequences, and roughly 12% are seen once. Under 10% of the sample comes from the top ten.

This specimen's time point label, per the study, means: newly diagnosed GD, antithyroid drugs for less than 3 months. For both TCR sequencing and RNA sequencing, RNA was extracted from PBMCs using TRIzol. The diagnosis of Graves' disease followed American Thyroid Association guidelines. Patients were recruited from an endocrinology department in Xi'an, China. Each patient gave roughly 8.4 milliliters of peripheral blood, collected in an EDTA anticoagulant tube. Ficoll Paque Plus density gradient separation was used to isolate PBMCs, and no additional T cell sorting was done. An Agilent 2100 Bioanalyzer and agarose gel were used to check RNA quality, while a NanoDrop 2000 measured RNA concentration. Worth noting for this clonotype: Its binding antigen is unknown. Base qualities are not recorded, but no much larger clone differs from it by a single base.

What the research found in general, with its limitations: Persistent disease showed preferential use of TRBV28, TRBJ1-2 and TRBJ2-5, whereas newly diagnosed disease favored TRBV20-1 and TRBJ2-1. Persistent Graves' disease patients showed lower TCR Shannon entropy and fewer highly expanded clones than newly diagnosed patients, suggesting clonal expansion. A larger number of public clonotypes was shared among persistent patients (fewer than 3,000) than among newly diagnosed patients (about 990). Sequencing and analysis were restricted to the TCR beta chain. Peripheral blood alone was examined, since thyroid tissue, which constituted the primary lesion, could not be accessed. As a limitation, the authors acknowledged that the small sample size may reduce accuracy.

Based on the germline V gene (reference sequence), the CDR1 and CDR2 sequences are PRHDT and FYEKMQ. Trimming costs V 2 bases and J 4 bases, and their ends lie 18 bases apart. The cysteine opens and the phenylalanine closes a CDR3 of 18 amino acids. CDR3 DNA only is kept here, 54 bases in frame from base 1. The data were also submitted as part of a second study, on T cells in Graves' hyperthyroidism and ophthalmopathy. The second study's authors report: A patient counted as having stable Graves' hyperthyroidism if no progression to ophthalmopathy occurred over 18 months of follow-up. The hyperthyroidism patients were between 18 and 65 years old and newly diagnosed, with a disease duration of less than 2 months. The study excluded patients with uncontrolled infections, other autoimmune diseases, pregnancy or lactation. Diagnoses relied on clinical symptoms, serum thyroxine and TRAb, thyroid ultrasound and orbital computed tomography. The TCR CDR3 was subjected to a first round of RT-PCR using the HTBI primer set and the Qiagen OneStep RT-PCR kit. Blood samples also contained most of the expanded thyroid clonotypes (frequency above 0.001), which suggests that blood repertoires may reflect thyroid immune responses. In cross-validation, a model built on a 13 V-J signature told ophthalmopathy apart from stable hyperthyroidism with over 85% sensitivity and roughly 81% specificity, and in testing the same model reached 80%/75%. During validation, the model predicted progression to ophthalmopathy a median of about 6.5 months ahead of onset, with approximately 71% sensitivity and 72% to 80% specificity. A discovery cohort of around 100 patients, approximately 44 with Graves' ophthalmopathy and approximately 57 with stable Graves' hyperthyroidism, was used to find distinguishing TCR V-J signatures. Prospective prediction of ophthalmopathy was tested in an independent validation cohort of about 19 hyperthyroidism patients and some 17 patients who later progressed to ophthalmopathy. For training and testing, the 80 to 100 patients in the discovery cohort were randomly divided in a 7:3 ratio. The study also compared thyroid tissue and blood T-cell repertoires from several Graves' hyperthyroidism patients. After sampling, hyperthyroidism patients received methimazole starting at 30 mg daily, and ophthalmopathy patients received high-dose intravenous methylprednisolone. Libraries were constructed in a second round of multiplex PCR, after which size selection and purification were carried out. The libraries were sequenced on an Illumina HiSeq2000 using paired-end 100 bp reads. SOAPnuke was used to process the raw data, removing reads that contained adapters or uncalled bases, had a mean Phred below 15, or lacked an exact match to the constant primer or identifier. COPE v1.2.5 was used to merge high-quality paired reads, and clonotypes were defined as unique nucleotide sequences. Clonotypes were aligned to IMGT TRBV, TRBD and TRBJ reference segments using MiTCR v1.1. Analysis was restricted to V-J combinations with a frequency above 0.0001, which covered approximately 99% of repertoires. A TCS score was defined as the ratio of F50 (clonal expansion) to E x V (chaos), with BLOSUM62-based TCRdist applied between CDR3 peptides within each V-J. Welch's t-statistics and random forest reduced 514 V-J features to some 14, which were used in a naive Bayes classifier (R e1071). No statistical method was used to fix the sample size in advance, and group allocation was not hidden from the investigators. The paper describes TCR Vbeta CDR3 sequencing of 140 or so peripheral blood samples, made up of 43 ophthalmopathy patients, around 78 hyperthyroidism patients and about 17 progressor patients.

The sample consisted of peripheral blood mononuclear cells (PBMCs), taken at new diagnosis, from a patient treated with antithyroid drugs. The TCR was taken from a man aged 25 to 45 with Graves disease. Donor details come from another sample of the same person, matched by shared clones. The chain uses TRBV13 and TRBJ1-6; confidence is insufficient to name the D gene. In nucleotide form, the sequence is TGTGCCAGCAGCTTAAGGAGTATGGGCCGGAATTATAATTCACCCCTCCACTTT. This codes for CASSLRSMGRNYNSPLHF.